Listed below are T cell receptor beta chains from one sample, sequenced in a study of cytomegalovirus exposure and HLA in healthy donors. Measured with immunoSEQ multiplex PCR; TCRdb has only the in-frame clones, and not every one. The data contain 130,000 to 150,000 clones, around three fifths of them singletons. The source material was PBMCs. These receptors came from a woman in her twenties or thirties in good health and CMV-seropositive. CDR3s include the opening cysteine and the closing phenylalanine or tryptophan. A D gene is named only where the DNA matches it firmly. Some rows have no size entry. The others give once, few or many, or a class for an expanded clone.

v_call,d_call,clone_size,j_call,cdr3_nt,cdr3_aa
TRBV21-1,.,.,TRBJ2-7,TGTGCCAGCAGCAAGGGACAAGAAACCTACGAGCAGTACTTC,CASSKGQETYEQYF
TRBV30,.,.,TRBJ1-1,TGTGCCTGGAGTACCTGGTCTCTCAAGCTGGAAGCTTTCTTT,CAWSTWSLKLEAFF
TRBV4-2,TRBD1,.,TRBJ1-4,TGTGCCAGCAGCCAAGCACAGGGGATCGGCGGGTTTGATGAAAAACTGTTTTTT,CASSQAQGIGGFDEKLFF
TRBV7-2,.,.,TRBJ2-7,TGTGCCAGCAGCCGGAACCCCCTAGCGCCTGAGCAGTACTTC,CASSRNPLAPEQYF
TRBV28,TRBD2,.,TRBJ2-7,TGTGCCAGCAGTATAGCGGGGGGGCCGGAGGAGCAGTACTTC,CASSIAGGPEEQYF
TRBV2,.,.,TRBJ1-1,TGTGCCAGCATAGGCCGACTATACAATGAAGCTTTCTTT,CASIGRLYNEAFF
TRBV2,.,.,TRBJ1-5,TGTGCCAGCAGTGAAAACCCTGCCAACGGGCCCCAGCATTTT,CASSENPANGPQHF
TRBV6-1,.,.,TRBJ2-5,TGTGCCAGCAGGAACAGACAAGAAGAGAGCCAGTACTTC,CASRNRQEESQYF
TRBV25-1,TRBD1,.,TRBJ1-2,TGTGCCAGCAGTGAATCAGGAACAGGGGGCACAGGCGGCTACACCTTC,CASSESGTGGTGGYTF
TRBV5-4,.,.,TRBJ1-4,TGTGCCAGCAGCTTGGGGGGCGTGGGTGAAAAACTGTTTTTT,CASSLGGVGEKLFF
TRBV6-5,.,few,TRBJ1-6,TGTGCCAGCAGTTATGTACAGGGATCCCTCCACTTT,CASSYVQGSLHF
TRBV4-1,.,.,TRBJ2-1,TGCGCCAGCAGCCAAGGGTGGGAGAAACTGTACAATGAGCAGTTCTTC,CASSQGWEKLYNEQFF
TRBV1,.,.,TRBJ1-2,TGCACCAGCAGCCAAGATTTCGGGTTTTACTATGGCTACACCTTC,CTSSQDFGFYYGYTF
TRBV28,.,few,TRBJ1-3,TGTGCCAGCACCAACCAGGGTTTAGGAAACACCATATATTTT,CASTNQGLGNTIYF
TRBV10-1,TRBD2,.,TRBJ2-1,TGCGCCAGCAGTCCGGGACTAGCGGGACGTGAGCAGTTCTTC,CASSPGLAGREQFF
TRBV19,TRBD2,.,TRBJ2-1,TGTGCCAGTAGTATAATAGCGGGAGGGGGGAGCTCCTACAATGAGCAGTTCTTC,CASSIIAGGGSSYNEQFF
TRBV4-1,.,few,TRBJ1-1,TGCGCCAGCAGCCAAATTACGGGGGTGGGGACTGAAGCTTTCTTT,CASSQITGVGTEAFF
TRBV7-3,.,.,TRBJ1-1,TGTGCCAGCAGCCCCGGGACACTGAACACTGAAGCTTTCTTT,CASSPGTLNTEAFF
TRBV15,.,.,TRBJ1-1,TGTGCCACCAGCAGAGAGCAGGAGGACACTGAAGCTTTCTTT,CATSREQEDTEAFF
TRBV15,.,.,TRBJ1-1,TGTGCCACCAGCAGAGATATGCAGAGGGACACTGAAGCTTTCTTT,CATSRDMQRDTEAFF
TRBV5-1,TRBD1,few,TRBJ2-1,TGCGCCAGCAGCCCAGGGGGCGGGACCTACAATGAGCAGTTCTTC,CASSPGGGTYNEQFF
TRBV2,.,.,TRBJ2-1,TGTGCCAGCAGTACCCTGGGAGCGCGCTACAATGAGCAGTTCTTC,CASSTLGARYNEQFF
TRBV27,.,few,TRBJ2-2,TGTGCCAGCAGTTCTAACACCGGGGAGCTGTTTTTT,CASSSNTGELFF
TRBV27,.,.,TRBJ1-1,TGTGCCAGCAGGTATACCCTGCGGGCTAACACTGAAGCTTTCTTT,CASRYTLRANTEAFF
TRBV2,.,.,TRBJ1-3,TGTGCCAGCCGGAGAGGGGGTGGTGGAAACACCATATATTTT,CASRRGGGGNTIYF
TRBV29-1,.,.,TRBJ1-2,TGCAGCGTTGCAGTTGCTGGTAACTATGGCTACACCTTC,CSVAVAGNYGYTF
TRBV6-5,.,.,TRBJ1-4,TGTGCCAGCAGTTACGGGCCTATTAATGAAAAACTGTTTTTT,CASSYGPINEKLFF
TRBV5-6,.,.,TRBJ1-1,TGTGCCAGCAGCTTGGGACGGGAGAACACTGAAGCTTTCTTT,CASSLGRENTEAFF
TRBV28,.,.,TRBJ1-6,TGTGCCAGCAGACAGGGTAATAATTCACCCCTCCACTTT,CASRQGNNSPLHF
TRBV4-1,.,.,TRBJ1-2,TGCGCCAGCAGCCCCAACCGGGTCAGGGGAGTTGTCAACTATGGCTACACCTTC,CASSPNRVRGVVNYGYTF
TRBV10-1,.,.,TRBJ2-2,TGCGCCAGCAGTGAGGGCGGAGGTCCCACCGGGGAGCTGTTTTTT,CASSEGGGPTGELFF
TRBV6-5,.,.,TRBJ1-2,TGTGCCAGCAGCCCGGGTTATGGCTACACCTTC,CASSPGYGYTF
TRBV11-2,.,once,TRBJ2-3,TGTGCCAGCAGCTTTAGCCGAGCGGCAGATACGCAGTATTTT,CASSFSRAADTQYF
TRBV10-2,.,.,TRBJ2-1,TGCGCCAGCAGGAACGAGCCGGGCTACAATGAGCAGTTCTTC,CASRNEPGYNEQFF
TRBV5-1,TRBD2,.,TRBJ2-1,TGCGCCAGCAGCTTGGATGGTAGGCTAGCGGGAGGTAGGGTGTCCTACAATGAGCAGTTCTTC,CASSLDGRLAGGRVSYNEQFF
TRBV10-3,.,.,TRBJ2-3,TGTGCCATCAGCGCGACTTCCACAGATACGCAGTATTTT,CAISATSTDTQYF
TRBV5-4,.,.,TRBJ1-2,TGTGCCAGCAGCCAGGTCGAGTACTATGGCTACACCTTC,CASSQVEYYGYTF
TRBV10-3,TRBD2,.,TRBJ2-7,TGTGCCATCAGGGGGACTAGCGGGGGCAACATCTACGAGCAGTACTTC,CAIRGTSGGNIYEQYF
TRBV5-1,.,.,TRBJ2-1,TGCGCCAGCAGCCAGGAACTCGGACTGACTCTTGGGTTCTTC,CASSQELGLTLGFF
TRBV6-5,TRBD1,.,TRBJ2-7,TGTGCCAGCAGTTACTCCACAGGGGGATTCTACGAGCAGTACTTC,CASSYSTGGFYEQYF
TRBV6-1,.,.,TRBJ2-1,TGTGCCAGCCTTTGGCTCGGTGGAGGTGAGCAGTTCTTC,CASLWLGGGEQFF
TRBV4-2,.,.,TRBJ1-3,TGTGCCAGCAGCCAGACCTCACAGGGCCCCCTCCGAGAGGCCATATATTTT,CASSQTSQGPLREAIYF
TRBV19,.,.,TRBJ1-5,TGTGCCAGTGGACATGGATATAGCAATCAGCCCCAGCATTTT,CASGHGYSNQPQHF
TRBV6-1,TRBD1,.,TRBJ1-2,TGTGCCAGCCAAACAGGGGGCGCGGGAGGTGGCTACACCTTC,CASQTGGAGGGYTF
TRBV19,.,few,TRBJ1-1,TGTGCCAGTAACTGGAACACTGAAGCTTTCTTT,CASNWNTEAFF
TRBV7-2,.,.,TRBJ1-3,TGTGCCAGCAGCTTACCATCGCAGATTGTTGGAAACACCATATATTTT,CASSLPSQIVGNTIYF
TRBV5-1,.,.,TRBJ2-7,TGCGCCAGCAGCTTGTCAACAGGCTCCTACGAGCAGTACTTC,CASSLSTGSYEQYF
TRBV28,.,.,TRBJ1-5,TGTGCCAGCGTACTGGGCAGAGTTTGGCAGCCCCAGCATTTT,CASVLGRVWQPQHF
TRBV19,.,.,TRBJ1-4,TGTGCCAGTAGTGCCCGGGACTTAAATGAAAAACTGTTTTTT,CASSARDLNEKLFF
TRBV7-6,.,.,TRBJ1-4,TGTGCCAGCAGCCCCCACGGACTCTCAGCAACTAATGAAAAACTGTTTTTT,CASSPHGLSATNEKLFF